A selection of T cell receptor beta chains follows, all from one sample in a study of T cell changes during pregnancy in multiple sclerosis. The data were produced by immunoSEQ multiplex PCR, yet TCRdb's version contains in-frame clones alone and is incomplete. The sample carries fewer than 60,000 clones, more than 75% recorded once. Specimen: peripheral blood, collected in the second trimester of pregnancy. The source is a female donor with multiple sclerosis, enrolled in a pregnancy study. Each CDR3 is given with its conserved first and last residue. The D gene is left open where the match is weak. The size of a clone is reported for some rows only, either as once, few or many, or as a class for expanded clones.

V gene,J gene,clone size,CDR3 length,D gene,CDR3 protein,CDR3 DNA
TRBV9,TRBJ2-1,NA,14,NA,CASSVGVLRGGQFF,TGTGCCAGCAGCGTAGGTGTATTGAGGGGGGGGCAGTTCTTC
TRBV6-5,TRBJ2-2,NA,12,NA,CASSQNTGELFF,TGTGCCAGCAGTCAAAACACCGGGGAGCTGTTTTTT
TRBV7-2,TRBJ1-3,NA,11,NA,CASSLGAGLYF,TGTGCCAGCAGCTTAGGTGCAGGGCTCTATTTT
TRBV30,TRBJ2-1,NA,14,NA,CAWTDSYPIGEQFF,TGTGCCTGGACGGACAGCTACCCTATAGGTGAGCAGTTCTTC
TRBV5-1,TRBJ2-3,once,15,TRBD1,CASSQGDPRTDTQYF,TGCGCCAGCAGCCAGGGGGATCCACGCACAGATACGCAGTATTTT
TRBV11-2,TRBJ2-7,NA,16,NA,CASSLGWGGAGNEQYF,TGTGCCAGCAGCTTAGGGTGGGGGGGGGCCGGCAACGAGCAGTACTTC
TRBV2,TRBJ1-2,NA,15,TRBD1,CASSADRGANYGYTF,TGTGCCAGCAGCGCCGACAGGGGAGCTAACTATGGCTACACCTTC
TRBV6-5,TRBJ2-7,NA,15,NA,CASTRSLATGLEQYF,TGTGCCAGCACCCGATCTCTCGCGACAGGACTCGAGCAGTACTTC
TRBV2,TRBJ2-2,NA,16,TRBD2,CASSGQRGDLTGELFF,TGTGCCAGCAGTGGCCAGCGGGGGGACCTGACCGGGGAGCTGTTTTTT
TRBV29-1,TRBJ2-5,NA,12,TRBD2,CSAGGGEETQYF,TGCAGCGCCGGGGGGGGAGAAGAGACCCAGTACTTC